The TCR beta chain under discussion was sequenced for a study of OX40 agonist ivuxolimab in advanced cancers. Study details: Ivuxolimab was administered intravenously to patients at 0.01 to 10 mg/kg every 2 weeks. The study's findings and limits: Doses of 0.1 to 3.0 mg/kg were accompanied by clonal expansion of CD4+ and CD8+ blood T cells by week 6. Among T cells, CD8+ cells averaged more expanded clones than CD4+ cells.

Between the trimmed V and J ends, which lost 6 bases and 0 bases, there was a span of 15 bases. The germline V gene encodes CDR1 MNHEY and CDR2 SVGAGI. This CDR3 contains 15 residues. Regarding this clone: The antigen remains undetermined.

Method: immunoSEQ multiplex PCR; TCRdb's copy keeps in-frame clones and lacks some. The sample consists of 66,000 or so clones, around 85% of them appearing once. The TCR comes from an adult with an advanced solid tumor such as melanoma, head and neck, liver or kidney cancer. V and J are TRBV6-5 and TRBJ2-7; a possible D gene is TRBD2 (5 bases). Sequencing was performed on CD4+ or CD8+ T cells sorted from blood, taken in a trial of the OX40 agonist ivuxolimab. The CDR3 region has the DNA TGTGCCAGCAGCCTCCCCCGCGAGGGCTCCTACGAGCAGTACTTC. Translated: CASSLPREGSYEQYF.